The clone carrying this TCR beta chain was counted between two and nine times. Its antigen is unknown. The PCR was carried out with 60 Vbeta primers and 13 Jbeta primers. Clones were read by immunoSEQ multiplex PCR, and TCRdb kept only the in-frame ones, dropping some. This table holds roughly 190,000 clones, about 13% found once. This sample was included in a study of cytomegalovirus exposure and HLA in healthy donors. Points from the study as a whole: Presence/absence analyses rested on an assumption that sequencing depth was roughly uniform across donors. In a later analysis, across HLA loci, associated TCR counts were highest for DRB1, lowest for HLA-C.

The CDR3 totals 14 residues. Germline-derived CDR1 and CDR2 are SGHRS and YFSETQ. Germline trimming cut 4 bases from V and 3 bases from J; bases unmatched to any gene: 5. Sequences were obtained from PBMCs. This chain links TRBV5-1 with TRBJ1-1; 8 bases are a match to TRBD1. The TCR sequence derives from a man aged 45 to 65 in good health and CMV-seropositive. This CDR3 is CASSTSTGDTEAFF. The DNA for the CDR3 is TGCGCCAGCAGCACCTCGACAGGGGACACTGAAGCTTTCTTT.